Listed here are 11 T cell receptor delta chains from one sample, sequenced in a study of gamma-delta chains in newborns, infants, children. TCRdb re-called the reads via CATT. The sample contains several thousand delta-chain clones, 3% to 4% of which appear only once. The sequenced sample was blood. The receptors shown here come from a child who was a newborn, infant or young child, either healthy, febrile or measles-vaccinated (not recorded which).

This clone is classed as medium-sized. Within the sample, other DNA sequences also encode this same CDR3. The chain is built from TRDV2 and TRDJ3; a weak D match, TRDD3 (5 bases). V lost 1 base and J lost 0, with 12 bases in between. The CDR3 loop spans 18 amino acids. Germline lookup yields CDR1 GEAIGNYY and CDR2 EKD. CDR3 sequence: CACDTMGHSSWDTRQMFF. In DNA form, the CDR3 reads TGTGCCTGTGACACGATGGGGCACAGCTCCTGGGACACCCGACAGATGTTTTTC.

This clone appeared a few times. The chain joins TRDV2 to TRDJ3; weak D call: TRDD3 (6 bases). The CDR3 has 19 residues. Germline V CDR1 and CDR2: GEAIGNYY, EKD. V lost 1 base, J lost 2 bases, and 17 bases lay in between. CDR3 bases: TGTGCCTGTGACACTGGGGGGTCTACAGGCCCCTGGGACACCCGACAGATGTTTTTC. Amino acid sequence: CACDTGGSTGPWDTRQMFF.

Points on this clone: At one of its ends the junction is not consistent with the germline gene, which may arise from a read error. V gene TRDV2 combines with J gene TRDJ3; D is perhaps TRDD3 (5 bases). In the absence of a J gene in TCRdb, the DNA was matched to germline to assign it here. In germline, CDR1 is GEAIGNYY, CDR2 EKD. This CDR3 region has 14 residues. CDR3 sequence (DNA): TGTGCCTGTGACGCCTGGTGGGATACCCGACAGATGTTTTTC. Translated: CACDAWWDTRQMFF.

This clone is medium-sized (0.01 to 0.1%). Other DNA sequences in this sample translate to the same CDR3. This chain links TRDV2 with TRDJ3; TRDD3 agrees at 10 bases. Germline lookup yields CDR1 GEAIGNYY and CDR2 EKD. This CDR3 is built from 19 residues. V was pared by 0 bases and J by 0 bases, with 4 bases of the junction left unmatched. As DNA, the CDR3 is TGTGCCTGTGACACCGTATCTGGGGGATACTCCTGGGACACCCGACAGATGTTTTTC. Residues: CACDTVSGGYSWDTRQMFF.

By share, this clone counts as medium-sized. This chain connects TRDV2 to TRDJ3, with 7 positions matching TRDD3. The CDR3 covers 18 residues. Per the germline V gene, CDR1 is GEAIGNYY and CDR2 is EKD. V shed 0 bases, J shed 0 bases, and the junction held 4 bases outside the gene matches. CDR3 DNA sequence: TGTGCCTGTGACACCGTAGTGGGGGACTCCTGGGACACCCGACAGATGTTTTTC. Protein product: CACDTVVGDSWDTRQMFF.

A note on this clone: TCRdb lists the protein of a much larger clone for this DNA, which differs at residue 12, so this is likely a read error; the protein given here is translated from the DNA itself. The rearrangement uses TRDV2 and TRDJ2; 10 bases map to TRDD3. The CDR3 length is 16 residues. Germline lookup yields CDR1 GEAIGNYY and CDR2 EKD. V shed 2 bases and J 9 bases; nucleotides not matched to a gene: 11. The chain's CDR3 is CACDNVGGYGTTQLFF. CDR3 DNA sequence: TGTGCCTGTGACAACGTGGGGGGATACGGAACAACACAACTCTTCTTT.

Note on this clone: The TCRdb protein, from a much larger clone, departs from this DNA's translation at residue 13, likely by read error; the protein shown derives from the DNA. The chain employs TRDV2 and TRDJ2; 12 bases are a match to TRDD3. CDR1 GEAIGNYY and CDR2 EKD come from the germline V gene. The CDR3 spans 17 residues. CDR3 bases: TGTGCCTGTGACAGGCTGGGGGATACGCTAATGACAACACAACTCTTCTTT. Its translation: CACDRLGDTLMTTQLFF.

This clone was detected only a few times. With a far larger clone one base away, a read error is the likely cause. Different DNA sequences within this sample yield the same CDR3. The J gene is TRDJ3, the V gene TRDV2; 9 nucleotides agree with TRDD3. Germline values: CDR1 GEAIGNYY, CDR2 EKD. This CDR3 is built from 21 residues. The trim removed 0 bases at V and 0 bases at J, leaving 11 bases unmatched. The CDR3 coding sequence is TGTGCCTGTGACACCGTCCGGCTGGGGGATTCGAGCTCCTGGGACACCCGACAGATGTTTTTC. Translation gives CACDTVRLGDSSSWDTRQMFF.

This clone turned up a few times. A much larger clone differs by one base, so this may be a read error. Within the sample, other DNA sequences also encode this same CDR3. The chain has TRDV2 and TRDJ3; D perhaps matches TRDD3 (6 bases). Germline CDR1 reads GEAIGNYY; CDR2 reads EKD. The CDR3 length is 18 residues. CDR3 amino acids: CACDTWGSSSWGTRQMFF. The CDR3, as DNA: TGTGCCTGTGACACCTGGGGGTCGAGCTCCTGGGGCACCCGACAGATGTTTTTC.

Relative to its sample, this clone is medium-sized. The same CDR3 arises from other DNA sequences in this sample as well. The CDR3 coding sequence is TGTGCCTGTGACGCCGTGGGGGCCTTGACAGCACAACTCTTCTTT. Its protein product is CACDAVGALTAQLFF. The chain uses TRDV2 and TRDJ2; TRDD3 might be the D (6 bases). Germline V gives CDR1 GEAIGNYY, CDR2 EKD. V was clipped by 3 bases and J by 2 bases, with 12 bases between them. The CDR3 spans 15 residues.

This clone has a handful of counts. With a far larger clone one base away, a read error is the likely cause. The chain joins TRDV2 to TRDJ2; 8 nucleotides line up with TRDD3. The V gene end was trimmed by 3 bases and the J gene end by 4 bases; junction bases not matched to a gene: 6. CDR1 and CDR2 from the germline V gene are GEAIGNYY and EKD. The CDR3 covers 15 residues. DNA of the CDR3: TGTGCCTGTGACGTACTGGGGGGTACGACAGCACAACTCTTCTTT. Its translation is CACDVLGGTTAQLFF.